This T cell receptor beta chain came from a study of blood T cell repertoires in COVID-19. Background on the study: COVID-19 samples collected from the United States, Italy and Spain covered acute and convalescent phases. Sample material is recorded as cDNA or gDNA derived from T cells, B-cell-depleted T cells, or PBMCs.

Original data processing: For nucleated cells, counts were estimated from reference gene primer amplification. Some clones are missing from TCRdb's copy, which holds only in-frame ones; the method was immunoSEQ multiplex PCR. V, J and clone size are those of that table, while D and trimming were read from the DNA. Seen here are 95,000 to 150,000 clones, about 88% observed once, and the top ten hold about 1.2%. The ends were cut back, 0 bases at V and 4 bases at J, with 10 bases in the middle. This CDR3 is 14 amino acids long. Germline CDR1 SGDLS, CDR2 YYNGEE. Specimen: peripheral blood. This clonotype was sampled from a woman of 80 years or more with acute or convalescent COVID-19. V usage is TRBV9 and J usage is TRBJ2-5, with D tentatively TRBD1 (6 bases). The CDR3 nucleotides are TGTGCCAGCAGCGTAGACCAGGGGTCAGAGACCCAGTACTTC. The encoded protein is CASSVDQGSETQYF.